Listed here is a single TCR beta chain. Antigen unknown. This sample was included in a study of blood T cells in healthy people across ages. The study's findings and limits: Age showed a roughly linear inverse relationship with TCR beta diversity per million T cells.

Combining a sample-barcoded 5' primer with a J-beta primer mix, a second PCR ran for roughly 7 to 12 cycles. In TCRdb, the 5' RACE reads were re-called with MiXCR into one record per CDR3 protein. The table has hundreds of thousands of distinct CDR3 sequences, approximately 53% seen once. At least 7 million PBMCs were isolated per sample. CDR3 length equals 14 residues. Germline V gene lookup returns CDR1 SGHAT and CDR2 FQNNGV. V shed 5 bases, J shed 6 bases, and the junction held 7 bases outside the gene matches. Sequencing was carried out using blood. The gene calls are TRBV11-2 and TRBJ2-1; 7 bases align to TRBD1. The sequence was obtained from a man older than 75 in good health. CDR3 loop: CASSQWDSANEQFF. CDR3 sequence (DNA): TGTGCCAGCAGCCAGTGGGACAGTGCCAATGAGCAGTTCTTC.